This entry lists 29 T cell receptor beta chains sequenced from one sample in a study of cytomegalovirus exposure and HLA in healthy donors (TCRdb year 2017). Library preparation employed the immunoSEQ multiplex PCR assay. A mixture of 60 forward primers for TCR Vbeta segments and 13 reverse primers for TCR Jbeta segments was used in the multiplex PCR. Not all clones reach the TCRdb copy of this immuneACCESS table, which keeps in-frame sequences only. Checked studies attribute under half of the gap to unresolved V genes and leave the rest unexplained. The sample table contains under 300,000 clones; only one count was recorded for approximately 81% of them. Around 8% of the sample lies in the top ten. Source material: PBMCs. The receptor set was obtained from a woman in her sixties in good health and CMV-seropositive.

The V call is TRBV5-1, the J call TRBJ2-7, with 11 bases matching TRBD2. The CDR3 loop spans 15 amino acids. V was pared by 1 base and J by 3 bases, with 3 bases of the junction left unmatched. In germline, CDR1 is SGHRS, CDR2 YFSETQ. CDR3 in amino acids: CASSLSSGRNYEQYF. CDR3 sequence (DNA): TGCGCCAGCAGCTTGTCTAGCGGGAGGAACTACGAGCAGTACTTC.

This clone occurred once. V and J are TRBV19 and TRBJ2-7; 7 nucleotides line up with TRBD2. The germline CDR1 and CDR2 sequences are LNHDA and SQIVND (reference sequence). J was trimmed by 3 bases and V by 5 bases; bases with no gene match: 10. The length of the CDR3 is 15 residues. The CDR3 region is CASSSLSGTVYEQYF. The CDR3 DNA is TGTGCCAGTAGTTCCCTCAGCGGGACGGTCTACGAGCAGTACTTC. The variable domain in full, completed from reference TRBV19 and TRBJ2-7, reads DGGITQSPKYLFRKEGQNVTLSCEQNLNHDAMYWYRQDPGQGLRLIYYSQIVNDFQKGDIAEGYSVSREKKESFPLTVTSAQKNPTAFYLCASSSLSGTVYEQYFGPGTRLTVT.

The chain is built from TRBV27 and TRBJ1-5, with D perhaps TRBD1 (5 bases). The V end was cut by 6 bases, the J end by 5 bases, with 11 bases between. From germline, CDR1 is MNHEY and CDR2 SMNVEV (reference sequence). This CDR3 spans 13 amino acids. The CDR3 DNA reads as TGTGCCAGCAGCGTACAGGCTCATCAGCCCCAGCATTTT. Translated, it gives CASSVQAHQPQHF.

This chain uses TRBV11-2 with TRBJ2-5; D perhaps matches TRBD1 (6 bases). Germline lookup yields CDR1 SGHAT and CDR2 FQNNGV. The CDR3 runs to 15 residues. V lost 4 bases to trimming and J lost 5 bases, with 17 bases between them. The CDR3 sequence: CASSSLQGRQETQYF. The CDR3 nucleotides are TGTGCCAGCAGCTCCCTCCAGGGGCGGCAGGAGACCCAGTACTTC.

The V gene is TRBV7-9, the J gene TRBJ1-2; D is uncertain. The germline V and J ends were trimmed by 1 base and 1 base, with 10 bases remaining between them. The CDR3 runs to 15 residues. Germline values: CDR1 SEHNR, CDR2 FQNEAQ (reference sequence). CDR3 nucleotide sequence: TGTGCCAGCAGCTTAGAGACATACCTTAACTATGGCTACACCTTC. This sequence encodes CASSLETYLNYGYTF.

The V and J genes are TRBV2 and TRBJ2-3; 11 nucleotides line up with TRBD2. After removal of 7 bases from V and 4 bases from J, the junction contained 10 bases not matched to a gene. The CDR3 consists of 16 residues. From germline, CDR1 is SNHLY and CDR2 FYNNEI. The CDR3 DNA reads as TGTGCCAGCACCATTTGGGTAGCGGGAGGGGCAGATACGCAGTATTTT. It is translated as CASTIWVAGGADTQYF.

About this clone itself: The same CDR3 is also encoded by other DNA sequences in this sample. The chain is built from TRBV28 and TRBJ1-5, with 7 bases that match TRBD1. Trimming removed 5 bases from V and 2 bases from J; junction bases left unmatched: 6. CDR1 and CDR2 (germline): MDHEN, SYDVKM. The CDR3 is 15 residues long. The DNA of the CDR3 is TGTGCCAGCAGTGGAGGGGGCGTGGGCAATCAGCCCCAGCATTTT. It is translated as CASSGGGVGNQPQHF.

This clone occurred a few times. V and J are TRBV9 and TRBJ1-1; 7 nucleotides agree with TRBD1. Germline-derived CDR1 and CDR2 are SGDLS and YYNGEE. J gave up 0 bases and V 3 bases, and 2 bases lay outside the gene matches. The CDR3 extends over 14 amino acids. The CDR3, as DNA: TGTGCCAGCAGCGCGGGGACAGTGAACACTGAAGCTTTCTTT. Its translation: CASSAGTVNTEAFF.

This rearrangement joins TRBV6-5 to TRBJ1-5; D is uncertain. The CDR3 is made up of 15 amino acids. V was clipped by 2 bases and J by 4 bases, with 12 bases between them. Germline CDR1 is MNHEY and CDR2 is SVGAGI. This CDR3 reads CASSYGSGQNQPQHF. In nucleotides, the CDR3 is TGTGCCAGCAGTTACGGGAGTGGGCAGAATCAGCCCCAGCATTTT.

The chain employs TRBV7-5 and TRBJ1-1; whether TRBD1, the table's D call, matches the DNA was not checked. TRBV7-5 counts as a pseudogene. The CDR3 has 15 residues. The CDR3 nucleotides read TGTGTCAGAAGCCAGTCCGGGACAGGCGGGACTGAAGCTTTCTTT. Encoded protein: CVRSQSGTGGTEAFF.

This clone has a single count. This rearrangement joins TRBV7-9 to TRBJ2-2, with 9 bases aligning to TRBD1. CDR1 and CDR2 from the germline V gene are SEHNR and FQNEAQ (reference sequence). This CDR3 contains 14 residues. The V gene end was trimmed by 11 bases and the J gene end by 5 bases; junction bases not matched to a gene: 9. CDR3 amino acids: CASTRDRDTGELFF. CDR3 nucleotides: TGTGCCTCGACCAGGGACAGGGATACCGGGGAGCTGTTTTTT. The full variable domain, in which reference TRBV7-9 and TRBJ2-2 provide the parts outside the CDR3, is DTGVSQNPRHKITKRGQNVTFRCDPISEHNRLYWYRQTLGQGPEFLTYFQNEAQLEKSRLLSDRFSAERPKGSFSTLEIQRTEQGDSAMYLCASTRDRDTGELFFGEGSRLTVL.

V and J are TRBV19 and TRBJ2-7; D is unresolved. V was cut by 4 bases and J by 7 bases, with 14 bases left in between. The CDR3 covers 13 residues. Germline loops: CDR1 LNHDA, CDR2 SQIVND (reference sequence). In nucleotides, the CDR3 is TGTGCCAGTAGTACCACAGCAGATCAGGAGCAGTACTTC. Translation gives CASSTTADQEQYF.

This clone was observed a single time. The CDR3 DNA reads TGTGCCAGCAGTTTAGCAGGGCTCTCCTACGAGCAGTACTTC. Residues: CASSLAGLSYEQYF. J is TRBJ2-7 and V is TRBV28; D is possibly TRBD1 (5 bases). Germline lookup yields CDR1 MDHEN and CDR2 SYDVKM. The germline V and J ends were trimmed by 2 bases and 0 bases, with 8 bases remaining between them. The CDR3 spans 14 residues.

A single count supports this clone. The CDR3: CASSERLGRDGELFF. In DNA form, the CDR3 reads TGCGCCAGCAGCGAGCGACTAGGACGGGACGGGGAGCTGTTTTTT. V and J are TRBV5-1 and TRBJ2-2; maybe TRBD2 (6 bases). Deletions cut 4 bases from V and 7 bases from J, with 17 bases between. The CDR3 is 15 residues long. CDR1 is SGHRS and CDR2 is YFSETQ in the germline V gene.

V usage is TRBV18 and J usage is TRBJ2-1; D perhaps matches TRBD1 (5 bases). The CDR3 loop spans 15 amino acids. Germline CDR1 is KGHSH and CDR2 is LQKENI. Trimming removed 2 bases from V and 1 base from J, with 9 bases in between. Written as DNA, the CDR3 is TGTGCCAGCTCACCAACCCGACAGTCCTACAATGAGCAGTTCTTC. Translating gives CASSPTRQSYNEQFF.

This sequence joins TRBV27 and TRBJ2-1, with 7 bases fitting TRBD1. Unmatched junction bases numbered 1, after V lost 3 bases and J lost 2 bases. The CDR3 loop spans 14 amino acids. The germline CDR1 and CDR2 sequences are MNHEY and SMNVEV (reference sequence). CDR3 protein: CASSFQGAYNEQFF. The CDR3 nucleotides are TGTGCCAGCAGTTTCCAGGGGGCCTACAATGAGCAGTTCTTC.

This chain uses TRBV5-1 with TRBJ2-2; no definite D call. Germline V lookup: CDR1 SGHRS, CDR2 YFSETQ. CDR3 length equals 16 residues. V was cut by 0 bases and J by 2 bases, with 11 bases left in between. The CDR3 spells CASSLELATNTGELFF. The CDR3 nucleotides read TGCGCCAGCAGCTTGGAGTTAGCCACTAACACCGGGGAGCTGTTTTTT.

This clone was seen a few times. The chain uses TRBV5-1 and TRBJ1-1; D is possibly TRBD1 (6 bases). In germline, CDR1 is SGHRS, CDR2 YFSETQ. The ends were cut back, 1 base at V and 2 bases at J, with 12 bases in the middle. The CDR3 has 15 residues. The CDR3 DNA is TGCGCCAGCAGCTTGCCGGACAGCACTAACACTGAAGCTTTCTTT. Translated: CASSLPDSTNTEAFF.

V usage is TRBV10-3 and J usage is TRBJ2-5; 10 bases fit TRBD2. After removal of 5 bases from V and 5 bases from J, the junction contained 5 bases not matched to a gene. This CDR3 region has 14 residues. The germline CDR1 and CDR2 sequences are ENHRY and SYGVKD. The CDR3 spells CAISPGLASETQYF. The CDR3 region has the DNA TGTGCCATCAGTCCGGGACTAGCGAGTGAGACCCAGTACTTC.

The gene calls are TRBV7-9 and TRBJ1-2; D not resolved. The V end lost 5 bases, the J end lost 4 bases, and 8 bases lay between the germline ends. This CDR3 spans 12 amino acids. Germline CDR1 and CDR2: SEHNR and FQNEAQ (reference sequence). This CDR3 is CASSRSSYGYTF. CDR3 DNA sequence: TGTGCCAGCAGCAGGAGCTCCTATGGCTACACCTTC.

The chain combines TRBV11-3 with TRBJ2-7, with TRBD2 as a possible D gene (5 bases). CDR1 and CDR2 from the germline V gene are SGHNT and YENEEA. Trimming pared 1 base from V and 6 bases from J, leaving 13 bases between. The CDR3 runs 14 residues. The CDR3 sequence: CASSLGGSVGEQYF. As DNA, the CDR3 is TGTGCCAGCAGCTTAGGCGGGTCGGTAGGCGAGCAGTACTTC.

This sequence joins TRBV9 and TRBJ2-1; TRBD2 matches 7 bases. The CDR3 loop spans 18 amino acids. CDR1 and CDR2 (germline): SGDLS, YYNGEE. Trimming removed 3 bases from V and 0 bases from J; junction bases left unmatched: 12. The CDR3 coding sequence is TGTGCCAGCAGCGACACCATTCGGAGCGGGATCTCCTACAATGAGCAGTTCTTC. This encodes CASSDTIRSGISYNEQFF.

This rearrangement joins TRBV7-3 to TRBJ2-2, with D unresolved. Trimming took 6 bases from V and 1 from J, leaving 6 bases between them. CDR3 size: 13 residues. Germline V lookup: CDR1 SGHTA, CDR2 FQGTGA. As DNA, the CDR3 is TGTGCCAGCAGGCCTAAGAACACCGGGGAGCTGTTTTTT. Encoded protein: CASRPKNTGELFF.

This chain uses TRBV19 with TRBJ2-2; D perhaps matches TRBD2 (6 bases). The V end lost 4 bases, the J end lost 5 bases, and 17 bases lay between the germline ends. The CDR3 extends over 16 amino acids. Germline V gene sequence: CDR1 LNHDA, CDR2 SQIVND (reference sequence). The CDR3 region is CASSKGVRAGTGELFF. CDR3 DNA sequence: TGTGCCAGTAGTAAAGGCGTCAGGGCGGGGACCGGGGAGCTGTTTTTT.

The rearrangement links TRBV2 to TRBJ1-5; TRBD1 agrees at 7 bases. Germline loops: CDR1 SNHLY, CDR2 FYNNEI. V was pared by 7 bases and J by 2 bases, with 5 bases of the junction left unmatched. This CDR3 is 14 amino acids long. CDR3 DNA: TGTGCCAGCAATGACAGGGTTGGCAATCAGCCCCAGCATTTT. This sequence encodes CASNDRVGNQPQHF.

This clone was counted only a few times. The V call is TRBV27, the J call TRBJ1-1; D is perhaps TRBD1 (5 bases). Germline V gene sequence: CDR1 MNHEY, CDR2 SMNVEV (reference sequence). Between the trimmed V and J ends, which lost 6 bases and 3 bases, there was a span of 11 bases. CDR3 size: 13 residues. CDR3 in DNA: TGTGCCAGCAGCTCCGGGGGATACACTGAAGCTTTCTTT. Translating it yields CASSSGGYTEAFF.

CDR3 nucleotides: TGTGCCAGCACCACGATACTTCAGGGGGCAGTAGCCTACACCTTC. Its protein product is CASTTILQGAVAYTF. V usage is TRBV6-5 and J usage is TRBJ1-2, with 8 bases aligning to TRBD1. Germline V gene data show CDR1 as MNHEY and CDR2 as SVGAGI. The V gene end was trimmed by 7 bases and the J gene end by 10 bases; junction bases not matched to a gene: 17. The CDR3 has 15 amino acids.

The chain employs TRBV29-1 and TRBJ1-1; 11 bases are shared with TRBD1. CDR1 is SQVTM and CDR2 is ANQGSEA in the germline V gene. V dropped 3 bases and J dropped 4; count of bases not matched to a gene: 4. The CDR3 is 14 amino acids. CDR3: CSVEGGTGGTEAFF. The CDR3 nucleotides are TGCAGCGTTGAGGGCGGGACAGGGGGCACTGAAGCTTTCTTT.

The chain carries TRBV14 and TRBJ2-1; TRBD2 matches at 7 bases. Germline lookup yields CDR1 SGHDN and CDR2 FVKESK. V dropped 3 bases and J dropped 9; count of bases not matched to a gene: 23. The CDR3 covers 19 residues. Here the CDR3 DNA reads TGTGCCAGCAGCCAGCGGAATAGCGGGTACTGGGGAGTACCGGGTGAGCAGTTCTTC. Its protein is CASSQRNSGYWGVPGEQFF.